This T cell receptor (beta chain) was sequenced in a study of ipilimumab plus nivolumab after autologous stem cell transplantation. Study-wide results and limits: Per the authors, repertoire, Treg and microbiota data justify further study.

With respect to this clone: Its antigen remains unidentified.

Profiling relied on immunoSEQ multiplex PCR, and the TCRdb table lists in-frame clones only, not all of them. The data contain some 24,000 clones, 85% to 90% of them singletons. Trimming cost V 4 bases and J 0 bases; bases outside gene matches: 4. This CDR3 region has 15 residues. Looked up from germline, CDR1 is MNHEY and CDR2 is SVGAGI. Sequencing used PBMCs, obtained in a trial of ipilimumab plus nivolumab as post-transplant consolidation. The clonotype originates from a male donor with diffuse large B-cell lymphoma. The chain couples TRBV6-5 to TRBJ1-1; 8 bases line up with TRBD1. The CDR3 reads CASSWGDRLNTEAFF. The CDR3 region has the DNA TGTGCCAGCAGTTGGGGGGACAGGCTGAACACTGAAGCTTTCTTT.